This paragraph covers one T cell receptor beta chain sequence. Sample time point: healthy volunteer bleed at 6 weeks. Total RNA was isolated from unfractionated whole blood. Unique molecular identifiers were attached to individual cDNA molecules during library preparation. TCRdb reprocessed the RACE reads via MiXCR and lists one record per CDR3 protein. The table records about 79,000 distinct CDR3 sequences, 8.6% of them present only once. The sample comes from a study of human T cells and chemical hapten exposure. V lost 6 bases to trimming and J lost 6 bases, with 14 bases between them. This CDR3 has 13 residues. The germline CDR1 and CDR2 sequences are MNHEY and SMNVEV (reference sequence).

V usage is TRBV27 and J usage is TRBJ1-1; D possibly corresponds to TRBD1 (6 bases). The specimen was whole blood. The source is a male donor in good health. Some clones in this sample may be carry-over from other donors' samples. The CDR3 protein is CASRTQGGAEAFF. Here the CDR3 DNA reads TGTGCCAGCAGGACACAGGGTGGTGCTGAAGCTTTCTTT.